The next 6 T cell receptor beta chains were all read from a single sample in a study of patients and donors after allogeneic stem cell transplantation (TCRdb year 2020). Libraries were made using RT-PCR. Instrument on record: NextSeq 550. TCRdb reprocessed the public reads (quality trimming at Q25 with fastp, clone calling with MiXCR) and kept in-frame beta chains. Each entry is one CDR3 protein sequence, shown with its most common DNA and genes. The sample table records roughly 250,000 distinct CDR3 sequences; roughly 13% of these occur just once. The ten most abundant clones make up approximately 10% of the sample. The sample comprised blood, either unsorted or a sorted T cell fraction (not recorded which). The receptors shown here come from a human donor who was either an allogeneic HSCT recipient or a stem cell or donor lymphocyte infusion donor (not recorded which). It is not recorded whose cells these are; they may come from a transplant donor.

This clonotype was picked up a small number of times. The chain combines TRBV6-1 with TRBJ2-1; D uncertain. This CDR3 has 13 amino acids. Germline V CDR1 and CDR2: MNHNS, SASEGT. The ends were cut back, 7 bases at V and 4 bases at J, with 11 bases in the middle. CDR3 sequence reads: CASKTGGYNEQFF. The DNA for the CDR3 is TGTGCCAGCAAAACGGGCGGATACAATGAGCAGTTCTTC.

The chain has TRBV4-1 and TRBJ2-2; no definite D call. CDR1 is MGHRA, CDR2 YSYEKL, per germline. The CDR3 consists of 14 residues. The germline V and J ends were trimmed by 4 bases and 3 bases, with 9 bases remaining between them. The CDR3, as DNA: TGCGCCAGCAGCCGGTTTTCTGACACCGGGGAGCTGTTTTTT. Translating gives CASSRFSDTGELFF.

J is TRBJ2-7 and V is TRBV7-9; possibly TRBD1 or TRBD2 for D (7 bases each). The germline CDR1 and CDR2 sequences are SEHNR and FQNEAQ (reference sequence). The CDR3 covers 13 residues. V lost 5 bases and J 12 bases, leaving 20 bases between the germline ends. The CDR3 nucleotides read TGTGCCAGCAGCGGGGCAGGGGGGGTGGTACGGTACTTC. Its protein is CASSGAGGVVRYF.

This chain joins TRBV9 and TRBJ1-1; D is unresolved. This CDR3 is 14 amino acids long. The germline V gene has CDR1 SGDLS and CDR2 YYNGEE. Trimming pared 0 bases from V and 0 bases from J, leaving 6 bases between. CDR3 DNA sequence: TGTGCCAGCAGCGTAGTCCCGGTGAACACTGAAGCTTTCTTT. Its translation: CASSVVPVNTEAFF.

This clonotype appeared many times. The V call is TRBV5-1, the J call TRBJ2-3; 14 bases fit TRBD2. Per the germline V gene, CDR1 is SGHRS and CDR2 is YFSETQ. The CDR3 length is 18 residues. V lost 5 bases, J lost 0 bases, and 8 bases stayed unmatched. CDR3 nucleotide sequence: TGCGCCAGCAGTCCCGGACTAGCGGGGGGCCTTAGCACAGATACGCAGTATTTT. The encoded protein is CASSPGLAGGLSTDTQYF.

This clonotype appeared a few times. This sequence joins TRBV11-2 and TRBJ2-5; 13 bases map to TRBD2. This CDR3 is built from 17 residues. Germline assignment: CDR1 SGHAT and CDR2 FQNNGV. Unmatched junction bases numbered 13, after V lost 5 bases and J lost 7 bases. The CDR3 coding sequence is TGTGCCAGCAGCCCTGGGACTAGCGGGACCCAGAGGGGGACCCAGTACTTC. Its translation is CASSPGTSGTQRGTQYF.